Listed below are T cell receptor beta chains from one sample, sequenced in a study of blood T cell repertoires in COVID-19. Repertoires were generated with immunoSEQ multiplex PCR, while TCRdb's copy carries only in-frame clones and drops some. Among 140,000 to 150,000 clones listed, 81% were seen once. The sample consisted of peripheral blood. The receptor set was obtained from a human donor in a cohort sampled during active COVID-19. CDR3s include the opening cysteine and the closing phenylalanine or tryptophan. A D gene is named only where the DNA matches it firmly. Size values are once, few and many counts, or a class for expanded clones, and some rows have none.

abundance	d_gene	j_gene	v_gene	CDR3nt	CDR3aa
NA	TRBD2	TRBJ2-7	TRBV5-1	TGCGCCAAACCCAGGTTCCCACCCGGGACTAGGGGGTACGAGCAGTACTTC	CAKPRFPPGTRGYEQYF
NA	TRBD1	TRBJ1-4	TRBV27	TGTGCCAGCAGGGGACAGGCGTATGAAAAACTGTTTTTT	CASRGQAYEKLFF
NA	TRBD2	TRBJ2-1	TRBV27	TGTGCCAGCAGTTTATCGGGACTAGCGGGAAATGAGCAGTTCTTC	CASSLSGLAGNEQFF
few	TRBD2	TRBJ2-7	TRBV7-2	TGTGCCAGCAGCCCTCGGGGCGGGACTAGCGCCTACGAGCAGTACTTC	CASSPRGGTSAYEQYF
once	NA	TRBJ2-5	TRBV7-2	TGTGCCAGCAGCCCAGGGGGGCCAGAGACCCAGTACTTC	CASSPGGPETQYF
NA	TRBD1	TRBJ1-5	TRBV19	TGTGCCAGTAGTATAGGCTGGGACAGTAGCAATCAGCCCCAGCATTTT	CASSIGWDSSNQPQHF
NA	TRBD1	TRBJ2-5	TRBV9	TGTGCCAGCAGCGTTACTGGGACAGGGGGGGAGACCCAGTACTTC	CASSVTGTGGETQYF
NA	NA	TRBJ2-7	TRBV29-1	TGCAGCGTTGGCCACAGTCAATATTACGAGCAGTACTTC	CSVGHSQYYEQYF
NA	NA	TRBJ2-5	TRBV19	TGTGCCAGTAGTATAGACGCTAGCTCAACTGAGACCCAGTACTTC	CASSIDASSTETQYF
NA	TRBD2	TRBJ2-3	TRBV9	TGTGCCAGCAGCCCTCCCGGGGGGGCCGGCACAGATACGCAGTATTTT	CASSPPGGAGTDTQYF
NA	NA	TRBJ1-5	TRBV19	TGTGCCAGTAGTCCACATGGGGAGAGCAATCAGCCCCAGCATTTT	CASSPHGESNQPQHF
NA	TRBD2	TRBJ2-1	TRBV6-2/TRBV6-3	TGTGCCAGCAGTTACCATGAAACTAGCGCTCGTCTTAATGAGCAGTTCTTC	CASSYHETSARLNEQFF
NA	NA	TRBJ2-4	TRBV21-1	TGTGCCAGCAGCAAAGAGTCGGGGTGGAACGGAAACATTCAGTACTTC	CASSKESGWNGNIQYF
NA	NA	TRBJ1-3	TRBV2	TGTGCCAGCAGCGTCCGACAACAGGGCTCTGGAAACACCATATATTTT	CASSVRQQGSGNTIYF
NA	TRBD1	TRBJ2-1	TRBV27	TGTGCCAGCAGTTCCCCCGGGACAGAACAGAACAATGAGCAGTTCTTC	CASSSPGTEQNNEQFF
NA	NA	TRBJ2-1	TRBV7-3	TGTGCCAGCTCCAGGGGGGTCTCCTACAATGAGCAGTTCTTC	CASSRGVSYNEQFF
NA	TRBD1	TRBJ1-2	TRBV29-1	TGCAGCGTTGACTGGACAGGGTTAAGGGGCTACACCTTC	CSVDWTGLRGYTF
NA	NA	TRBJ1-2	TRBV28	TGTGCCAGCAGTTTCGGCGTAGGCAGGCAGGGGCGCATCTATGGCTACACCTTC	CASSFGVGRQGRIYGYTF
NA	TRBD1	TRBJ1-2	TRBV29-1	TGCAGCGTCCTTGACAGGGACAACTATGGCTACACCTTC	CSVLDRDNYGYTF
few	TRBD1	TRBJ1-5	TRBV3-1/TRBV3-2	TGTGCCAGCAGCCAAGGAACAGGGGTTTATCAGCCCCAGCATTTT	CASSQGTGVYQPQHF
once	TRBD2	TRBJ2-1	TRBV7-8	TGTGCCAGCAGCCGACTAGCGGGTGGGGACAATGAGCAGTTCTTC	CASSRLAGGDNEQFF
NA	NA	TRBJ2-7	TRBV19	TGCGTCACACGGCCGGGGACAAACGGGGACGAGCAGTACTTC	CVTRPGTNGDEQYF
NA	NA	TRBJ2-1	TRBV7-8	TGTGCCAGCAGCGGTAGCGGTTTCTCCTACAATGAGCAGTTCTTC	CASSGSGFSYNEQFF
once	NA	TRBJ2-2	TRBV10-3	TGTGCCATCAGCAATTTCGGACTGAACACCGGGGAGCTGTTTTTT	CAISNFGLNTGELFF
NA	TRBD1	TRBJ1-4	TRBV28	TGTGCCAGCAGTTTCGGAACAGGGGGGCTTGGAAAACTGTTTTTT	CASSFGTGGLGKLFF
once	TRBD2	TRBJ2-5	TRBV29-1	TGCAGCGTTGACGGGAGGAGTTGGCAAGAGACCCAGTACTTC	CSVDGRSWQETQYF
NA	TRBD2	TRBJ2-3	TRBV13	TGTGCCAGCAGCCTGGGACTAGCGGGATTGACAGATACGCAGTATTTT	CASSLGLAGLTDTQYF
NA	NA	TRBJ2-3	TRBV4-2	TGTGCCAGCAGCCACGCACGCGGGACTAGCACAGATACGCAGTATTTT	CASSHARGTSTDTQYF
once	NA	TRBJ2-1	TRBV21-1	TGTGCCAGCAGCTTTACTAGCGGGTGGGACAATGAGCAGTTCTTC	CASSFTSGWDNEQFF
NA	NA	TRBJ2-7	TRBV28	TGTGCCAGCAGTTTATTACGTAGCGAGCAGTACTTC	CASSLLRSEQYF
NA	TRBD1	TRBJ2-7	TRBV7-3	TGTGCCAGCAGCCCCGGGACAGTTCCCTACGAGCAGTACTTC	CASSPGTVPYEQYF
NA	TRBD1	TRBJ2-3	TRBV19	TGTGCCAGCCGCCACAGGGGGTTGAGCACAGATACGCAGTATTTT	CASRHRGLSTDTQYF
NA	NA	TRBJ2-2	TRBV6-5	TGTGCCAGTCTCCTAGGCTTGGACAGCACCGGGGAGCTGTTTTTT	CASLLGLDSTGELFF
few	TRBD1	TRBJ1-2	TRBV11-2	TGTGCCAGCAGCTTCCGGGACAGGGGATTTGGCTACACCTTC	CASSFRDRGFGYTF
once	TRBD1	TRBJ2-7	TRBV6-5	TGTGCCAGCGCCACCGGGACAGGGGTGGGCGAGCAGTACTTC	CASATGTGVGEQYF
NA	TRBD2	TRBJ2-1	TRBV10-3	TGTGCCATCAGCCCCGGCGGGACTAGCGGCGACAATGAGCAGTTCTTC	CAISPGGTSGDNEQFF
few	TRBD1	TRBJ2-5	TRBV5-1	TGCGCCAGCAGGTTACAGGGGGCCCAAGAGACCCAGTACTTC	CASRLQGAQETQYF
NA	TRBD1	TRBJ1-1	TRBV28	TGTGCCAGCAGTCCAGTACAGGGGGGGCCGGTTGAAGCTTTCTTT	CASSPVQGGPVEAFF
NA	TRBD1	TRBJ1-3	TRBV18	TGTGCCAGCTCACCAAGCGGACAGGGGGCCTACACCATATATTTT	CASSPSGQGAYTIYF
NA	NA	TRBJ1-2	TRBV28	TGTGCCAGCAGTTTATCGGTAAATTGGGCAGACAACTATGGCTACACCTTC	CASSLSVNWADNYGYTF
NA	TRBD1	TRBJ2-7	TRBV19	TGTGCCAGTAGTATGGGGACAGGGTATGTCTACGAGCAGTACTTC	CASSMGTGYVYEQYF
NA	TRBD1	TRBJ1-4	TRBV15	TGTGCCACCAGCAGAGGCCGGACAGGGGAGGGGAAGGAACTGTTTTTT	CATSRGRTGEGKELFF
NA	TRBD1	TRBJ2-1	TRBV5-1	TGCGCCAGCAGCTTGGGGACAGGGGCCTACAATGAGCAGTTCTTC	CASSLGTGAYNEQFF
NA	TRBD2	TRBJ2-7	TRBV18	TGTGCCAGCTCCCCCTGGGCGGGAGACTCCTACGAGCAGTACTTC	CASSPWAGDSYEQYF
NA	TRBD1	TRBJ2-7	TRBV5-1	TGCGCCAGCAGCTTGAACAGGGGGACCTACGAGCAGTACTTC	CASSLNRGTYEQYF
NA	NA	TRBJ2-7	TRBV7-3	TGTGCCAGCAGGTCCCGGGAGAATCTCCCCTACGAGCAGTACTTC	CASRSRENLPYEQYF
NA	TRBD1	TRBJ1-1	TRBV16	TGTGCCAGCAGCCTAAGACAGGGCGTAGGGACTGAAGCTTTCTTT	CASSLRQGVGTEAFF
NA	NA	TRBJ2-7	TRBV7-2	TGTGCCAGCAGCCAAGACACGTACGAGCAGTACTTC	CASSQDTYEQYF
NA	TRBD2	TRBJ2-7	TRBV24-1	TGTGCCACCAGTGGCGGGGGCTACGAGCAGTACTTC	CATSGGGYEQYF
NA	NA	TRBJ2-7	TRBV7-2	TGTGCCAGCAGCCCCCCCCGGGCGGGGACCTACGAGCAGTACTTC	CASSPPRAGTYEQYF
once	TRBD2	TRBJ2-1	TRBV28	TGTGCCAGTAGACTAACTCCGGGTTCTCGGGTTCTGGCGGGAGGGCCTTACAATGAGCAGTTCTTC	CASRLTPGSRVLAGGPYNEQFF
NA	TRBD2	TRBJ2-1	TRBV9	TGTGCCAGCAGCGTAGCGGGTAGCGGGTACAATGAGCAGTTCTTC	CASSVAGSGYNEQFF